This TCR beta chain was documented in a study of OX40 agonist ivuxolimab in advanced cancers. Assay used: immunoSEQ multiplex PCR; TCRdb lists only in-frame clones, some missing. The sample has 25,000 to 35,000 clones; roughly nine tenths are singletons. V lost 7 bases and J 2 bases, leaving 12 bases between the germline ends. The germline CDR1 and CDR2 sequences are SQVTM and ANQGSEA. The CDR3 is 12 residues long. This material consisted of CD4+ or CD8+ T cells sorted from blood, taken in a trial of the OX40 agonist ivuxolimab. The sequence was collected from an adult with an advanced solid tumor such as melanoma, head and neck, liver or kidney cancer. The chain joins TRBV29-1 to TRBJ2-7; weak D call: TRBD2 (5 bases). The CDR3: CSATGITYEQYF. The CDR3 nucleotides are TGCAGCGCAACGGGAATCACCTACGAGCAGTACTTC.